The clone carrying this TCR beta chain was seen once. Its specificity is not known. A read error may produce the germline difference seen at one junction end. The data were taken from a study of T cells in Graves' hyperthyroidism and ophthalmopathy. This CDR3 comprises 19 residues. Germline assignment: CDR1 KGHSH and CDR2 LQKENI. Study results and caveats: Appearing also in blood were most of the thyroid clonotypes expanded above 0.001.

Newly diagnosed patients aged 18 to 65 had hyperthyroidism of under 2 months' duration. Amplified TCR beta CDR3 regions came from RNA transcripts. HTBI primers were employed in a first-round RT-PCR of the TCR CDR3. TCRdb reanalysed the multiplex PCR reads using MiXCR and keeps one entry per CDR3 protein. The sample lists 550,000 to 800,000 distinct CDR3 sequences; roughly 15% were seen once. J is TRBJ1-2 and V is TRBV18, with D maybe TRBD1 (6 bases). This TCR derives from a man aged 18 to 30 with Graves' hyperthyroidism. The source material was blood. CDR3 protein: CAGSHSTGRVGPANYGYTF. The CDR3 nucleotides are TGTGCCGGCTCACACTCGACAGGAAGAGTTGGTCCTGCTAACTATGGCTACACCTTC. Supplemented by reference TRBV18 and TRBJ1-2, the full variable domain reads NAGVMQNPRHLVRRRGQEARLRCSPMKGHSHVYWYRQLPEEGLKFMVYLQKENIIDESGMPKERFSAEFPKEGPSILRIQQVVRGDSAAYFCAGSHSTGRVGPANYGYTFGSGTRLTVV.